The 2 T cell receptor beta chains presented below share a single source sample, sequenced in a study of beta chain features in type 1 diabetes. As every portion of the isolated RNA was reverse transcribed, the sequencing read expressed TCRB transcripts. Profiling relied on immunoSEQ multiplex PCR, and the TCRdb table lists in-frame clones only, not all of them. The sample carries a few hundred thousand clones, roughly 11% recorded once. The study's findings and limits: A moderate, significant TCRB CDR3 shortening appeared in type 1 diabetes across four CD4+ subsets.

These receptors have no identified antigens. Sequencing was performed on naive CD4+ T cells from blood. The source is a man aged 25-40 years with type 1 diabetes.

The chain couples TRBV6-6 to TRBJ2-1, with D possibly being TRBD2 (6 bases). This CDR3 has 12 amino acids. V lost 6 bases and J lost 9, with 12 bases in between. CDR1 and CDR2 from the germline V gene are MNHNY and SVGAGI (reference sequence). CDR3 region: CASRRLEGEQFF. In DNA, the CDR3 is TGTGCCAGCAGGCGACTAGAGGGTGAGCAGTTCTTC.

This clone came up a few times. The genes are TRBV11-2 and TRBJ1-2; D may be TRBD1 (5 bases). Per germline, CDR1 SGHAT and CDR2 FQNNGV. V lost 7 bases to trimming and J lost 2 bases, with 14 bases between them. This CDR3 has 14 amino acids. CDR3 sequence: CASNPGLANYGYTF. For the CDR3, the DNA is TGTGCCAGCAACCCGGGACTTGCGAACTATGGCTACACCTTC.